Listed below are T cell receptor beta chains from one sample, sequenced in a study of human T cells and chemical hapten exposure. TCRdb processed the RACE reads anew with MiXCR; each CDR3 protein has one entry. The sample holds roughly 50,000 distinct CDR3 sequences, over 9.5% seen once. The input for sequencing was whole blood, taken in connection with sensitization to the hapten diphenylcyclopropenone (DPC). These TCRs come from a woman aged 45-60 years with alopecia areata. Some clones in this sample may be carry-over from other donors' samples. CDR3s include the opening cysteine and the closing phenylalanine or tryptophan. A D gene is named only where the DNA matches it firmly. Expanded clones get a size class; other rows say once, few or many, or leave the size out.

abundance: NA; d_gene: NA; j_gene: TRBJ2-3; v_gene: TRBV12-3/TRBV12-4; CDR3aa: CASSKDGIASTDTQYF; CDR3nt: TGTGCCAGCAGTAAGGACGGAATCGCTTCCACAGATACGCAGTATTTT
abundance: once; d_gene: NA; j_gene: TRBJ2-7; v_gene: TRBV2; CDR3aa: CASIAAPGYEQYF; CDR3nt: TGTGCCAGCATAGCTGCCCCAGGGTACGAGCAGTACTTC
abundance: many; d_gene: TRBD1; j_gene: TRBJ1-2; v_gene: TRBV14; CDR3aa: CASSQRTGDGYTF; CDR3nt: TGTGCCAGCAGCCAGAGGACAGGGGACGGCTACACCTTC
abundance: NA; d_gene: NA; j_gene: TRBJ1-3; v_gene: TRBV7-9; CDR3aa: CASSSPGNTIYF; CDR3nt: TGTGCCAGCAGCTCACCAGGAAACACCATATATTTT
abundance: many; d_gene: NA; j_gene: TRBJ1-6; v_gene: TRBV12-3/TRBV12-4; CDR3aa: CASTPGRWNSPLHF; CDR3nt: TGTGCCAGCACCCCAGGGCGCTGGAATTCACCCCTCCACTTT
abundance: few; d_gene: NA; j_gene: TRBJ2-2; v_gene: TRBV7-6; CDR3aa: CASSLAKSSGLTGELFF; CDR3nt: TGTGCCAGCAGCTTAGCGAAGAGTAGCGGTCTGACCGGGGAGCTGTTTTTT
abundance: few; d_gene: NA; j_gene: TRBJ1-5; v_gene: TRBV5-6; CDR3aa: CASSLWAGASNQPQHF; CDR3nt: TGTGCCAGCAGCTTGTGGGCGGGGGCAAGCAATCAGCCCCAGCATTTT
abundance: many; d_gene: NA; j_gene: TRBJ2-7; v_gene: TRBV28; CDR3aa: CASEKGIWGTGTSYEQYF; CDR3nt: TGTGCCAGCGAGAAGGGGATCTGGGGGACGGGGACTTCCTACGAGCAGTACTTC
abundance: NA; d_gene: NA; j_gene: TRBJ2-5; v_gene: TRBV12-3/TRBV12-4; CDR3aa: CASSLIRGNQETQYF; CDR3nt: TGTGCCAGCAGTTTAATCAGGGGAAACCAAGAGACCCAGTACTTC
abundance: NA; d_gene: NA; j_gene: TRBJ2-5; v_gene: TRBV4-1; CDR3aa: CASSQGSLRGGEETQYF; CDR3nt: TGCGCCAGCAGCCAAGGGTCCCTTCGGGGCGGCGAAGAGACCCAGTACTTC
abundance: many; d_gene: TRBD1; j_gene: TRBJ1-2; v_gene: TRBV6-2/TRBV6-3; CDR3aa: CASSRTGENYGYTF; CDR3nt: TGTGCCAGCAGTCGGACAGGGGAGAACTATGGCTACACCTTC
abundance: NA; d_gene: TRBD1; j_gene: TRBJ1-1; v_gene: TRBV5-1; CDR3aa: CASSVGQVGVEGTEAFF; CDR3nt: TGCGCCAGCAGCGTAGGACAGGTCGGGGTAGAAGGAACTGAAGCTTTCTTT
abundance: few; d_gene: TRBD1; j_gene: TRBJ2-5; v_gene: TRBV18; CDR3aa: CASSPRTGGWGQETQYF; CDR3nt: TGTGCCAGCTCACCGCGAACAGGGGGATGGGGCCAAGAGACCCAGTACTTC
abundance: few; d_gene: NA; j_gene: TRBJ2-1; v_gene: TRBV11-2; CDR3aa: CASSSGGGDNEQFF; CDR3nt: TGTGCCAGCAGCTCAGGGGGAGGAGACAATGAGCAGTTCTTC
abundance: many; d_gene: NA; j_gene: TRBJ1-1; v_gene: TRBV5-6; CDR3aa: CASSRGGEAFF; CDR3nt: TGTGCCAGCAGCCGCGGGGGTGAAGCTTTCTTT
abundance: many; d_gene: TRBD2; j_gene: TRBJ2-1; v_gene: TRBV3-1; CDR3aa: CASSQRGAGNEQFF; CDR3nt: TGTGCCAGCAGTCAGCGGGGGGCCGGCAATGAGCAGTTCTTC
abundance: many; d_gene: NA; j_gene: TRBJ1-1; v_gene: TRBV6-6; CDR3aa: CASSYSVMATEAFF; CDR3nt: TGTGCCAGCAGTTACTCGGTTATGGCCACTGAAGCTTTCTTT